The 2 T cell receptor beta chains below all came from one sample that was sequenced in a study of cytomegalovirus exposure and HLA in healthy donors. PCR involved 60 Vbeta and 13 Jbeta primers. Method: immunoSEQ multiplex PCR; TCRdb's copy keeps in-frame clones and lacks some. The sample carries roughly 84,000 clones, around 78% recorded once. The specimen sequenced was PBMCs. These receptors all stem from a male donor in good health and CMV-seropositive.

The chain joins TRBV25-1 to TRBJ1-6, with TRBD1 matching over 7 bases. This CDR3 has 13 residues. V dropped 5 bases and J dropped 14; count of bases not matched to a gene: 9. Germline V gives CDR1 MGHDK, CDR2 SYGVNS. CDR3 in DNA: TGTGCCAGCAGTCGGCAGGGGGGATCAGCCCTCCACTTT. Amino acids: CASSRQGGSALHF.

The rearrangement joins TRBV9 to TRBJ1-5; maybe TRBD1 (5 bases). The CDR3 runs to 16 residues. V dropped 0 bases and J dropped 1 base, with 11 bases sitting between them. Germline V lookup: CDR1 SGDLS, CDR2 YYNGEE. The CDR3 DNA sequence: TGTGCCAGCAGCGTAGCTCACAGGAACAGCAATCAGCCCCAGCATTTT. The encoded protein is CASSVAHRNSNQPQHF.